This T cell receptor (beta chain) is drawn from a study of T cells after yellow fever vaccination. Study-wide results and limits: Repertoires obtained by FACS sorting could include abundant clonotypes that entered as contaminants from the bulk population.

TCRdb independently ran MiXCR on the 5' RACE reads; one entry per CDR3 protein. The table records 610,000 or so distinct CDR3 sequences, about 12% of them present only once. This clonotype was detected a few times. Its antigen is unknown. The specimen comprised PBMCs, sampled on the day of the yellow fever booster vaccination. This receptor was identified in a young man who received the YFV17D yellow fever vaccine.

DNA for the CDR3: TGCGCCAGCAGCTCACTACACGGGAAGGATACGCAGTATTTT. Protein sequence: CASSSLHGKDTQYF. The rearrangement joins TRBV5-1 to TRBJ2-3; TRBD2 is a possible D gene (5 bases). The CDR3 loop spans 14 amino acids. Deletions cut 3 bases from V and 6 bases from J, with 14 bases between. Per germline, CDR1 SGHRS and CDR2 YFSETQ. Filled out from reference TRBV5-1 and TRBJ2-3, the complete variable domain reads KAGVTQTPRYLIKTRGQQVTLSCSPISGHRSVSWYQQTPGQGLQFLFEYFSETQRNKGNFPGRFSGRQFSNSRSEMNVSTLELGDSALYLCASSSLHGKDTQYFGPGTRLTVL.